Following are 4 T cell receptor beta chains from one sample sequenced in a study of T cells in Graves' hyperthyroidism and ophthalmopathy. Amplification yielded TCR beta CDR3 regions, with RNA transcripts as the source. With the HTBI primer set, the TCR CDR3 went through a first round of RT-PCR. TCRdb re-derived calls from the multiplex PCR reads in MiXCR, one entry per CDR3 protein. The data hold 380,000 or so distinct CDR3 sequences, with around 14% observed a single time. Sequenced input: blood. These TCRs come from a woman aged 30 to 39 with Graves' hyperthyroidism.

The chain carries TRBV19 and TRBJ1-4; D is unclear. CDR1 is LNHDA, CDR2 SQIVND, per germline (reference sequence). The ends were cut back, 2 bases at V and 7 bases at J, with 17 bases in the middle. This CDR3 has 16 amino acids. CDR3 residues: CASSIPKVGPGEKLFF. CDR3 DNA sequence: TGTGCCAGTAGTATACCGAAGGTGGGCCCGGGTGAAAAACTGTTTTTT.

This clonotype has at least ten counts. This chain uses TRBV24-1 with TRBJ2-7, with 8 bases lining up with TRBD2. The ends lost 5 bases at V and 2 bases at J; junction bases unmatched: 4. CDR1 is KGHDR, CDR2 SFDVKD, per germline. The CDR3 contains 14 residues. DNA of the CDR3: TGTGCCACCAGTGTCGGGGGGGGCACCTACGAGCAGTACTTC. Its protein is CATSVGGGTYEQYF.

This clonotype appeared a few times. The rearrangement links TRBV7-9 to TRBJ2-1; 8 bases agree with TRBD2. V lost 1 base to trimming and J lost 4 bases; unmatched junction nucleotides: 12. The CDR3 contains 18 residues. Germline CDR1 and CDR2: SEHNR and FQNEAQ (reference sequence). The CDR3 sequence: CASSLGGRGGVGYNEQFF. DNA for the CDR3: TGTGCCAGCAGCTTAGGGGGTCGGGGGGGAGTTGGGTACAATGAGCAGTTCTTC.

This clonotype has ten or more counts. V is TRBV2 and J is TRBJ2-2, with unresolved D. This CDR3 has 13 amino acids. Trimming took off 3 bases at V and 7 bases at J, with 9 bases between the two ends. CDR1 and CDR2 from the germline V gene are SNHLY and FYNNEI. The CDR3 nucleotides are TGTGCCAGCAGTGATCAGCATATCGGGGAGCTGTTTTTT. This encodes CASSDQHIGELFF.